These T cell receptor beta chains were read from a single sample in a study of Ad26.COV2.S vaccination and SARS-CoV-2 variants. TCRdb's copy holds only in-frame clones and misses some; the assay was immunoSEQ multiplex PCR. In the table there are roughly 380,000 clones, around nine tenths of which are singletons. The sample here was peripheral blood, taken in a trial of Ad26.COV2.S vaccine versus placebo. These receptors were taken from a person between 18 and 60 years old who received the Ad26.COV2.S COVID-19 vaccine or a placebo. Each CDR3 is given with its conserved first and last residue.

V gene,J gene,CDR3 protein
TRBV6-1,TRBJ1-2,CASSEWEVSYGYTF
TRBV2,TRBJ1-2,CASSEAPRDTLNGYTF
TRBV1,TRBJ1-1,CTSSQDPNLPRAGGFMNTEAFF
TRBV5-4,TRBJ2-1,CASSARTSGVDEQFF
TRBV18,TRBJ1-3,CASSSIRVRAGNTIYF
TRBV6-5,TRBJ1-1,CASTPTKGMNTEAFF
TRBV5-6,TRBJ1-4,CASSVYDNRRSVEKLFF
TRBV6-6,TRBJ2-7,CASSYSRLAGGGEQYF
TRBV19,TRBJ2-5,CASSDGTSGGKETQYF
TRBV6-5,TRBJ2-7,CASKEKGSNSYEQYF
TRBV6-5,TRBJ1-2,CASSYWGTSNYGYTF
TRBV28,TRBJ2-2,CASSFRGVTGELFF
TRBV6-5,TRBJ1-2,CASSYDRGEEGYTF
TRBV30,TRBJ1-2,CAWTDRDEANYGYTF
TRBV6-1,TRBJ2-5,CASSEGFTSGETQYF
TRBV3-1/TRBV3-2,TRBJ2-2,CASSLGLAAGELFF
TRBV29-1,TRBJ1-6,CSASEGASSPLHF
TRBV4-1,TRBJ1-6,CASSQSNSPLHF
TRBV7-8,TRBJ2-6,CASSLGQASSGANVLTF
TRBV5-1,TRBJ2-1,CASSLSGYNEQFF
TRBV6-5,TRBJ1-1,CASSYSNRLGTEAFF
TRBV6-5,TRBJ1-5,CASTPTGVGQPQHF
TRBV9,TRBJ1-2,CASSPDRRPYGYTF
TRBV7-4,TRBJ2-7,CASSTVPNYEQYF
TRBV9,TRBJ2-1,CASSPGLTNEQFF
TRBV19,TRBJ2-2,CASSIGSLAGGTNTGELFF
TRBV4-3,TRBJ1-5,CASSQDLDSNQPQHF
TRBV3-1/TRBV3-2,TRBJ2-1,CASRNGVLDNEQFF
TRBV5-4,TRBJ2-3,CASSRFTDTQYF
TRBV5-4,TRBJ2-2,CASNRGTRDTGELFF
TRBV10-3,TRBJ2-1,CAISERPALPSYNEQFF
TRBV7-9,TRBJ1-2,CASSPDRGRGYGYTF
TRBV12-3/TRBV12-4,TRBJ2-1,CASSDLLGNEQFF
TRBV28,TRBJ2-1,CASRDPPLYNEQFF
TRBV18,TRBJ2-5,CASSPETGRETQYF
TRBV7-9,TRBJ2-3,CASSLVWGATDTQYF
TRBV11-2,TRBJ2-5,CASSLTGRGETQYF
TRBV5-5,TRBJ2-3,CASSGTVPDTQYF
TRBV30,TRBJ2-5,CAWSGGLAETQYF
TRBV29-1,TRBJ2-2,CSVWTGANTGELFF
TRBV29-1,TRBJ1-2,CSVSEGWGNYGYTF
TRBV5-4,TRBJ2-2,CASSPGWNTGELFF
TRBV30,TRBJ2-3,CAWSVVAGVADTQYF
TRBV27,TRBJ2-7,CASRGTGGYEQYF
TRBV19,TRBJ2-3,CASSTATGFRSDTQYF
TRBV7-9,TRBJ2-3,CASSLLVDTQYF
TRBV15,TRBJ1-6,CATSRETSRGISYNSPLHF
TRBV2,TRBJ2-2,CASRDRLRDTGELFF
TRBV11-3,TRBJ1-5,CASRLGRYNQPQHF
TRBV11-2,TRBJ2-7,CASSLDPAYEQYF
TRBV6-2/TRBV6-3,TRBJ2-7,CASSLQGYEQYF
TRBV24-1,TRBJ2-5,CATSDLKRGANQETQYF
TRBV7-6,TRBJ2-5,CASSSQETQYF
TRBV11-2,TRBJ2-5,CATATLSGGAETQYF
TRBV4-1,TRBJ1-3,CASSPRREASGNTIYF
TRBV28,TRBJ2-3,CASSSPIRGSTDTQYF
TRBV27,TRBJ2-3,CASKGEPLTDTQYF